This TCR beta chain was observed in a study of Ad26.COV2.S vaccination and SARS-CoV-2 variants. The V gene's germline CDR1 is SGHAT and CDR2 FQNNGV. The CDR3 covers 16 residues. Unmatched junction bases numbered 2, after V lost 2 bases and J lost 0 bases. Measured with immunoSEQ multiplex PCR; TCRdb has only the in-frame clones, and not every one. The sample consists of roughly 350,000 clones, 75% to 90% of them appearing once. The treatment is: approximately 18 received Ad26.COV2.S at low or high dose, single or two shots; about 5 received placebo; per-sample allocation not given. All samples were drawn on day 63, counting from the first vaccine or placebo injection.

This rearrangement joins TRBV11-2 to TRBJ2-1; 9 positions match TRBD2. This receptor was identified in a person between 18 and 60 years old who received the Ad26.COV2.S COVID-19 vaccine or a placebo. This specimen consisted of peripheral blood, obtained in a trial of Ad26.COV2.S vaccine versus placebo. The CDR3 bases are TGTGCCAGCAGCTTACTAGCGGGAAACTCCTACAATGAGCAGTTCTTC. It codes for CASSLLAGNSYNEQFF. The full variable domain, completed using reference TRBV11-2 and TRBJ2-1, is EAGVAQSPRYKIIEKRQSVAFWCNPISGHATLYWYQQILGQGPKLLIQFQNNGVVDDSQLPKDRFSAERLKGVDSTLKIQPAKLEDSAVYLCASSLLAGNSYNEQFFGPGTRLTVL.